The clone carrying this T cell receptor beta chain was counted many times. The data were taken from a study of spatial heterogeneity in lung cancer. The CDR3 has 15 residues. With V trimmed by 4 bases and J by 5 bases, 3 bases remained unmatched. The time point here: blood at routine non-recurrence follow-up after resection. Via MiXCR, TCRdb re-called the 5' RACE reads, giving one row per CDR3 protein. Counted here are tens of thousands of distinct CDR3 sequences, 8.5% to 10% occurring once; the ten biggest clones make up 20% to 25%. Sequenced material: PBMCs, taken at follow-up. The genes are TRBV12-3 or TRBV12-4 and TRBJ2-5; TRBD2 aligns across 14 bases. This clonotype was sampled from a male donor with early-stage non-small cell lung cancer. The CDR3 protein is CASSSGLAGDETQYF. CDR3 nucleotides: TGTGCCAGCAGTTCGGGACTAGCGGGGGATGAGACCCAGTACTTC.